This note documents a single TCR beta chain sequence. The table came from immunoSEQ multiplex PCR; TCRdb's copy has only in-frame clones and leaves some out. The sample holds tens of thousands of clones, around 92% seen once. This sample stems from a study of T cell changes during pregnancy in multiple sclerosis. Trimming removed 0 bases at V and 0 bases at J, with 6 bases between. The CDR3 has 14 amino acids. Germline V gene sequence: CDR1 SGHDT, CDR2 YYEEEE. The specimen comprised peripheral blood, sampled after pregnancy. The chain joins TRBV5-6 to TRBJ1-1, with a tentative D call TRBD1 (6 bases). The TCR originated in a female donor in good health, enrolled as a control in a pregnancy study. The CDR3 loop is CASSLGTVNTEAFF. CDR3 nucleotide sequence: TGTGCCAGCAGCTTGGGGACAGTGAACACTGAAGCTTTCTTT.